This TCR beta chain was sequenced for a study of cytomegalovirus exposure and HLA in healthy donors. CDR1 and CDR2 from the germline V gene are SNHLY and FYNNEI. The CDR3 covers 14 residues. V lost 0 bases and J 4 bases, leaving 9 bases between the germline ends. The study's findings and limits: HLA alleles were associated with 18,000 or so TCR beta sequences in a later analysis at 0.05 false discovery rate. Certain sequence variants were highly shared and formed a cluster, and this cluster was likely a sequencing artifact. Usually a TCR sequence was rare, but some public TCRs were found in many donors.

Primers included in the PCR were 60 Vbeta and 13 Jbeta primers. Sequencing used immunoSEQ multiplex PCR; TCRdb keeps in-frame clones, though not all of them. This sample has 110,000 to 150,000 clones, with roughly 86% found just once. As concerns this clone: Its target is unknown.

The TCR was taken from a man aged 18 to 29 in good health and CMV-seropositive. Sequences were obtained from PBMCs. The V call is TRBV2, the J call TRBJ1-2; no firm D call. CDR3 bases: TGTGCCAGCAGTGAAGCGGTACTGCTCTATGGCTACACCTTC. It is translated as CASSEAVLLYGYTF.